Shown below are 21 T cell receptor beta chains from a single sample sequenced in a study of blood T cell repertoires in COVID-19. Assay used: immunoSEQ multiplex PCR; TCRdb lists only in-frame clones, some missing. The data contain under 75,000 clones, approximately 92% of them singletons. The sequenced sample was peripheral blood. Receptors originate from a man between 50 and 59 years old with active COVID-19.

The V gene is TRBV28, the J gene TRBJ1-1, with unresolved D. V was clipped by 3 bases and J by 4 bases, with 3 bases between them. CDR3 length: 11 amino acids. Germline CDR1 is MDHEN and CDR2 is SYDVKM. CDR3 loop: CASSFSTEAFF. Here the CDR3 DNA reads TGTGCCAGCAGTTTCTCCACTGAAGCTTTCTTT.

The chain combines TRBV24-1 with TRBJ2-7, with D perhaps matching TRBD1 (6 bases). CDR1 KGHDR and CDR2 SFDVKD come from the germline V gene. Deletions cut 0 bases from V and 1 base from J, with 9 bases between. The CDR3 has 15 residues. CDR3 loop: CATSDLPGQSYEQYF. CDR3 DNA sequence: TGTGCCACCAGTGATTTGCCCGGACAGTCCTACGAGCAGTACTTC.

The CDR3 region is CASSTGQGVEPQHF. CDR3 DNA: TGCGCCAGCAGCACCGGACAGGGAGTGGAGCCCCAGCATTTT. The chain carries TRBV5-1 and TRBJ1-5, with 8 positions matching TRBD1. The J segment lost 8 bases and the V segment lost 4 bases, leaving 8 bases of the junction unmatched. There are 14 residues in the CDR3. The germline V gene encodes CDR1 SGHRS and CDR2 YFSETQ.

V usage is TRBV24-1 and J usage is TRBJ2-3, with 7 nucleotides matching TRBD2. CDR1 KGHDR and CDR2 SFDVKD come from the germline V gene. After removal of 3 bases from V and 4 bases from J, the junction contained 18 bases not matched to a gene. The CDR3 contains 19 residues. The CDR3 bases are TGTGCCACCAGTGATCCCCGAGCGGGGCCAACTCTGGCCCCAGATACGCAGTATTTT. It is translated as CATSDPRAGPTLAPDTQYF.

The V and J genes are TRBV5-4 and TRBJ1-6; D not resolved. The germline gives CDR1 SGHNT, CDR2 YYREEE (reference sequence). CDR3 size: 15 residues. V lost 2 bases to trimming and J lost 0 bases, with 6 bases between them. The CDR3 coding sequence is TGTGCCAGCAGCTTCGGGAGCTCCTATAATTCACCCCTCCACTTT. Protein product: CASSFGSSYNSPLHF.

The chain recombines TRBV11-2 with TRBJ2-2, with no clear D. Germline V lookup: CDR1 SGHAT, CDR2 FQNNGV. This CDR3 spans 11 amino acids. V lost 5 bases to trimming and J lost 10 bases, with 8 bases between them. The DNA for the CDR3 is TGTGCCAGCAGCCCTCTTAAGGAGCTGTTTTTT. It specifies CASSPLKELFF.

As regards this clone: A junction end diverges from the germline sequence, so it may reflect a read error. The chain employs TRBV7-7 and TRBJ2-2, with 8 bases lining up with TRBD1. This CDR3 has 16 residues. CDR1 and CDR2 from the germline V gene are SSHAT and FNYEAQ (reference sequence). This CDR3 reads CASSSATGATTGELFF. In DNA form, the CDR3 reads TGTGCTAGCAGCAGTGCGACAGGGGCGACCACCGGGGAGCTGTTTTTT. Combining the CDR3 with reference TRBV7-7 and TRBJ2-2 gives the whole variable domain GAGVSQSPRYKVTKRGQDVTLRCDPISSHATLYWYQQALGQGPEFLTYFNYEAQPDKSGLPSDRFSAERPEGSISTLTIQRTEQRDSAMYRCASSSATGATTGELFFGEGSRLTVL.

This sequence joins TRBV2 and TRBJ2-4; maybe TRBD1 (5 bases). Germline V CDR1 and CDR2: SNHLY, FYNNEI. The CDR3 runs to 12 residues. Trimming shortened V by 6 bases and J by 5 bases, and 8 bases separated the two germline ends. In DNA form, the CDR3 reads TGTGCCAGCAGCCTAGGGGAAAACATTCAGTACTTC. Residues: CASSLGENIQYF.

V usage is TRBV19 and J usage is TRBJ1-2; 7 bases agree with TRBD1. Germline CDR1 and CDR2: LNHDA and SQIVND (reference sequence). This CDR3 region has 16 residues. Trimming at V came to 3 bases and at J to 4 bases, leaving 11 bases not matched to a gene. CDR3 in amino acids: CASSILGTERPYGYTF. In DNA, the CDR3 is TGTGCCAGTAGTATTCTAGGGACAGAGAGACCCTATGGCTACACCTTC.

The CDR3 is CASGRDFGHEQYF. The DNA of the CDR3 is TGTGCCAGCGGGCGGGACTTCGGCCACGAGCAGTACTTC. V gene TRBV28 combines with J gene TRBJ2-7; tentative D call: TRBD2 (6 bases). V shed 8 bases and J shed 5 bases, with 16 bases lying between them. CDR1 MDHEN and CDR2 SYDVKM come from the germline V gene. CDR3 length: 13 residues.

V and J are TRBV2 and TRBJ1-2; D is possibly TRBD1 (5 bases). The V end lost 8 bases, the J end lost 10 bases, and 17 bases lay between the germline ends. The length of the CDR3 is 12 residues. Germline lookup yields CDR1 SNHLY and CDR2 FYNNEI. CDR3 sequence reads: CASSGLRTPYTF. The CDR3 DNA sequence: TGTGCCAGCTCGGGACTTCGGACCCCCTACACCTTC.

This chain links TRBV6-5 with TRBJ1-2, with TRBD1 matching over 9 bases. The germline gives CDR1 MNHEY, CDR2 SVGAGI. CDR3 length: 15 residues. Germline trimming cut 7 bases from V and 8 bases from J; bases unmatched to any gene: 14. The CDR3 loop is CASNSLTGGGPGYTF. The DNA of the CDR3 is TGTGCCAGCAATTCGTTGACAGGGGGTGGCCCCGGCTACACCTTC.

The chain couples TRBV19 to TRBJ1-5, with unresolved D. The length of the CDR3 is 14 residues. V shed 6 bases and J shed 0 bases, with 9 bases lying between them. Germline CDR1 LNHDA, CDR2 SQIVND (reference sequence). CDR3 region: CASSYAYSNQPQHF. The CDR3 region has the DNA TGTGCCAGTAGCTACGCTTATAGCAATCAGCCCCAGCATTTT.

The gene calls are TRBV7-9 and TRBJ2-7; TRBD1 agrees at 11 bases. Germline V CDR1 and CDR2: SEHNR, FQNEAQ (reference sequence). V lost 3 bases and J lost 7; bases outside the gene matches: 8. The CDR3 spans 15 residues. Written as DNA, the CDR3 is TGTGCCAGCAGCTTCTGGACAGGGGGCATGAGGGAGCAGTACTTC. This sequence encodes CASSFWTGGMREQYF.

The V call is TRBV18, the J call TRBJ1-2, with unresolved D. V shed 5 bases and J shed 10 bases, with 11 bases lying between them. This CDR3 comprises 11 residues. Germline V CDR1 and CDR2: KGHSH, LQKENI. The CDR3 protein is CASSSGRDYTF. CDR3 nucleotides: TGTGCCAGCTCATCTGGACGGGACTACACCTTC.

CDR3 loop: CAIAPLADSYEQYF. The CDR3 DNA follows: TGTGCCATCGCGCCTCTAGCGGACTCCTACGAGCAGTACTTC. The chain links TRBV10-3 to TRBJ2-7; 7 bases match TRBD2. Per germline, CDR1 ENHRY and CDR2 SYGVKD. The CDR3 covers 14 residues. Trimming took 8 bases from V and 0 from J; bases not matched to a gene: 7.

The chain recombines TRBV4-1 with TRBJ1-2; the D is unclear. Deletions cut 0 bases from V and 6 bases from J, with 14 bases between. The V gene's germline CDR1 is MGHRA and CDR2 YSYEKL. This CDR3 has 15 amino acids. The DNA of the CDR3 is TGCGCCAGCAGCCAAGACAATGTACTTACCGATGGCTACACCTTC. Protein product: CASSQDNVLTDGYTF.

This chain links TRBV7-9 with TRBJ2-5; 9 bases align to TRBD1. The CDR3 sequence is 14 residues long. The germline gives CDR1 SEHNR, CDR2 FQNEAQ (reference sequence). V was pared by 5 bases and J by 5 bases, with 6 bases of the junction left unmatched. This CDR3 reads CASSLTGGAETQYF. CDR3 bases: TGTGCCAGCAGCCTTACAGGGGGCGCGGAGACCCAGTACTTC.

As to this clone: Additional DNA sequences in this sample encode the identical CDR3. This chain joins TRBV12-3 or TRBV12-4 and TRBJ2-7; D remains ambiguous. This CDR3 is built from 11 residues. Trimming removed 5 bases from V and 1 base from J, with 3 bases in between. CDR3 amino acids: CASSPSYEQYF. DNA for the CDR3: TGTGCCAGCAGTCCGTCCTACGAGCAGTACTTC.

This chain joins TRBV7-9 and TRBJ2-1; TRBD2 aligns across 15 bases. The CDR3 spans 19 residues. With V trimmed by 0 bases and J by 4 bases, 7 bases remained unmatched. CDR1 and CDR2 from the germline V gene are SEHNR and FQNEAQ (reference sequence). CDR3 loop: CASSLAGGLAGGGYNEQFF. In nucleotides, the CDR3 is TGTGCCAGCAGCTTAGCGGGGGGACTAGCGGGAGGTGGATACAATGAGCAGTTCTTC.

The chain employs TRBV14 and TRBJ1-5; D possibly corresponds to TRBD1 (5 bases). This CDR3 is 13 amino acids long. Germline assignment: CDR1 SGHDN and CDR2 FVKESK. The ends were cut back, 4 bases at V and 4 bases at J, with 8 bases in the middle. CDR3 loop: CASSPTVNQPQHF. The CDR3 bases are TGTGCCAGCAGCCCGACAGTAAATCAGCCCCAGCATTTT.